These 15 T cell receptor beta chains originate from one sample sequenced in a study of vaccination and CD4 T cells after COVID-19. The time point: late sampling 161 to 241 days after vaccination in three convalescent patients. TCRdb processed the PCR reads anew with MiXCR; each CDR3 protein has one entry. Of under 30,000 distinct CDR3 sequences listed, around 49% are singletons. The sample in question was CD4+ T cells from blood, obtained about 7 months after SARS-CoV-2 vaccination. The origin of the receptors is a human donor who had recovered from COVID-19.

The chain joins TRBV19 to TRBJ1-6; unclear D gene. Germline loops: CDR1 LNHDA, CDR2 SQIVND (reference sequence). This CDR3 spans 16 amino acids. The ends were cut back, 4 bases at V and 5 bases at J, with 15 bases in the middle. As DNA, the CDR3 is TGTGCCAGTAGTAAAGGACGGAATAACAATAATTCACCCCTCCACTTT. This sequence encodes CASSKGRNNNNSPLHF.

The CDR3 region is CASSSRDRGEAFF. DNA for the CDR3: TGTGCCAGCAGTTCCCGGGACAGGGGGGAAGCTTTCTTT. V gene TRBV27 combines with J gene TRBJ1-1; 11 bases align to TRBD1. V was clipped by 4 bases and J by 8 bases; unmatched bases: 3. In germline, CDR1 is MNHEY, CDR2 SMNVEV (reference sequence). CDR3 length: 13 amino acids.

This sequence joins TRBV7-6 and TRBJ2-2; 9 nucleotides align to TRBD1. The trim removed 5 bases at V and 1 base at J, leaving 5 bases unmatched. Germline V gene data show CDR1 as SGHVS and CDR2 as FNYEAQ. This CDR3 has 16 amino acids. In DNA, the CDR3 is TGTGCCAGCAGCCTAGGACAGGGGTTGAACACCGGGGAGCTGTTTTTT. Its translation is CASSLGQGLNTGELFF.

This chain uses TRBV20-1 with TRBJ1-1; D not resolved. The germline CDR1 and CDR2 sequences are DFQATT and SNEGSKA (reference sequence). CDR3 length equals 12 residues. V was clipped by 3 bases and J by 0 bases, with 5 bases between them. The CDR3 protein is CSAREVNTEAFF. In DNA, the CDR3 is TGCAGTGCTAGGGAGGTGAACACTGAAGCTTTCTTT.

This clonotype was picked up a small number of times. The chain has TRBV7-7 and TRBJ2-5; 11 bases are shared with TRBD1. The CDR3 runs to 15 residues. Germline loops: CDR1 SSHAT, CDR2 FNYEAQ (reference sequence). V lost 5 bases, J lost 4 bases, and 6 bases stayed unmatched. The CDR3 nucleotides read TGTGCCAGCAGCCTTCGGGGACAGGGGGGAGAGACCCAGTACTTC. Its translation is CASSLRGQGGETQYF.

The rearrangement uses TRBV6-1 and TRBJ2-5; tentatively, D is TRBD1 or TRBD2 (5 bases each). The CDR3 runs 14 residues. Germline CDR1 reads MNHNS; CDR2 reads SASEGT. V lost 11 bases to trimming and J lost 2 bases, with 18 bases between them. The CDR3, as DNA: TGTGCCGCCGCCGTGGGACGGGCTCAAGAGACCCAGTACTTC. Its protein product is CAAAVGRAQETQYF.

This clonotype has just a few counts. The chain links TRBV28 to TRBJ1-5; the D gene is possibly TRBD1 (5 bases). This CDR3 comprises 15 residues. Trimming left V 6 bases short and J 2 bases short, with 14 bases between. Looked up from germline, CDR1 is MDHEN and CDR2 is SYDVKM. This CDR3 is CASSRRGLGNQPQHF. As DNA, the CDR3 is TGTGCCAGCAGCCGGCGGGGGTTGGGCAATCAGCCCCAGCATTTT.

The chain recombines TRBV20-1 with TRBJ1-1; no clear D gene. Germline V gene lookup returns CDR1 DFQATT and CDR2 SNEGSKA (reference sequence). This CDR3 is built from 13 residues. V lost 0 bases to trimming and J lost 5 bases, with 10 bases between them. The CDR3 sequence is CSARDVVSTEAFF. CDR3 DNA sequence: TGCAGTGCTAGAGATGTCGTTTCGACTGAAGCTTTCTTT.

The genes are TRBV19 and TRBJ2-7, with D possibly being TRBD1 (6 bases). V lost 5 bases to trimming and J lost 5 bases, with 16 bases between them. Germline values: CDR1 LNHDA, CDR2 SQIVND (reference sequence). The CDR3 loop spans 14 amino acids. CDR3: CASSVRNRVDEQYF. The CDR3 DNA follows: TGTGCCAGTAGTGTCCGGAACAGGGTAGACGAGCAGTACTTC.

In this sample, this clonotype is medium-sized. This chain joins TRBV7-2 and TRBJ2-3; 7 bases map to TRBD2. The CDR3 sequence is 15 residues long. V lost 2 bases to trimming and J lost 5 bases; unmatched junction nucleotides: 7. In germline, CDR1 is SGHTA, CDR2 FQGNSA. This CDR3 reads CASSLRGRNGDTQYF. DNA for the CDR3: TGTGCCAGCAGCTTACGCGGGAGAAACGGAGATACGCAGTATTTT.

This clonotype has just a few counts. The chain couples TRBV28 to TRBJ2-7, with 12 bases identical to TRBD2. Germline CDR1 MDHEN, CDR2 SYDVKM. J lost 0 bases, V lost 5 bases, and 2 bases had no gene match. The CDR3 length is 15 residues. The CDR3 bases are TGTGCCAGCAGTACTAGCGGGAGGCCCTCCTACGAGCAGTACTTC. This codes for CASSTSGRPSYEQYF. The whole variable domain, remainder taken from reference TRBV28 and TRBJ2-7, is DVKVTQSSRYLVKRTGEKVFLECVQDMDHENMFWYRQDPGLGLRLIYFSYDVKMKEKGDIPEGYSVSREKKERFSLILESASTNQTSMYLCASSTSGRPSYEQYFGPGTRLTVT.

The V call is TRBV19, the J call TRBJ1-6; 7 bases match TRBD1. CDR3 size: 14 residues. Germline assignment: CDR1 LNHDA and CDR2 SQIVND (reference sequence). The V and J ends lost 10 bases and 7 bases, in that order; junction bases with no gene match: 10. The CDR3 DNA reads TGTGCCACCAGTGGGGGACAGACGAATTCACCCCTCCACTTT. Translation gives CATSGGQTNSPLHF.

This clonotype was seen more than once but under ten times. J is TRBJ2-7 and V is TRBV11-2, with 8 bases that match TRBD1. V gave up 1 base and J gave up 4 bases; unmatched junction bases: 6. Germline CDR1 SGHAT, CDR2 FQNNGV. The CDR3 has 15 residues. In nucleotides, the CDR3 is TGTGCCAGCAGCTTAGGACAGGGGATACTATACGAGCAGTACTTC. It encodes CASSLGQGILYEQYF.

The gene calls are TRBV27 and TRBJ2-7; D may be TRBD1 or TRBD2 (7 bases each). CDR3 length: 15 residues. Germline-derived CDR1 and CDR2 are MNHEY and SMNVEV (reference sequence). V lost 5 bases and J 4 bases, leaving 18 bases between the germline ends. The CDR3 spells CASSPREGARYEQYF. CDR3 DNA sequence: TGTGCCAGCAGTCCGAGGGAGGGGGCGCGGTACGAGCAGTACTTC.

There are a few counts of this clonotype. This chain links TRBV7-9 with TRBJ1-5; D ambiguous. Germline V gene sequence: CDR1 SEHNR, CDR2 FQNEAQ (reference sequence). This CDR3 comprises 14 residues. V was pared by 3 bases and J by 1 base, with 7 bases between. CDR3 sequence: CASSFGESNQPQHF. The CDR3 DNA is TGTGCCAGCAGCTTTGGTGAGAGCAATCAGCCCCAGCATTTT.